The sequence of this T cell receptor (beta chain) was determined in a study of blood T cells in healthy people across ages. The CDR3 is 15 amino acids. With V trimmed by 4 bases and J by 2 bases, 4 bases remained unmatched. Looked up from germline, CDR1 is MRHNA and CDR2 is SNTAGT. This clonotype was seen a few times. A J-beta primer mix and a sample-barcoded 5' primer were used in a second PCR of about 6 to 12 cycles. Each CDR3 protein gets one entry after TCRdb re-called the 5' RACE reads with MiXCR. The repertoire holds around 1,100,000 distinct CDR3 sequences, 35% to 40% seen once, with 13% in the top ten.

The chain has TRBV6-4 and TRBJ2-3, with 9 nucleotides matching TRBD2. The sequencing input was blood. This sequence was found in a man younger than 35 in good health. As DNA, the CDR3 is TGTGCCAGCAGTGGGCTAGCGGGGACCACAGATACGCAGTATTTT. Protein product: CASSGLAGTTDTQYF.